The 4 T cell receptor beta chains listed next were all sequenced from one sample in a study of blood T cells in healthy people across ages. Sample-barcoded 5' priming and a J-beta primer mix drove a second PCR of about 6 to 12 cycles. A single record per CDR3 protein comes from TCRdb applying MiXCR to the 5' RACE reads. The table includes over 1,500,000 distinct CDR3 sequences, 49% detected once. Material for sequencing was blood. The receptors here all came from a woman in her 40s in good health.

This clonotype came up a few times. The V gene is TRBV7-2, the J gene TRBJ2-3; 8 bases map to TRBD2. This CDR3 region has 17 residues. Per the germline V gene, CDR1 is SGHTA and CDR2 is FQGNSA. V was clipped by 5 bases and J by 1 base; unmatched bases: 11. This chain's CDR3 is CASSREAQRGRTDTQYF. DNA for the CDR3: TGTGCCAGCAGCCGCGAGGCTCAGCGGGGGCGCACAGATACGCAGTATTTT. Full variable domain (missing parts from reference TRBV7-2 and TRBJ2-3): GAGVSQSPSNKVTEKGKDVELRCDPISGHTALYWYRQSLGQGLEFLIYFQGNSAPDKSGLPSDRFSAERTGGSVSTLTIQRTQQEDSAVYLCASSREAQRGRTDTQYFGPGTRLTVL.

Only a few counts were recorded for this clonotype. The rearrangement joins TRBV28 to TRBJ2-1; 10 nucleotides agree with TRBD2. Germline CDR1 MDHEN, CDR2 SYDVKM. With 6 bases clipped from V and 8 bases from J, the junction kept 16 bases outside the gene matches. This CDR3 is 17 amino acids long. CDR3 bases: TGTGCCAGCAGACCGAGGAACCTAGCGGGGGAGTGGCATGAGCAGTTCTTC. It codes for CASRPRNLAGEWHEQFF.

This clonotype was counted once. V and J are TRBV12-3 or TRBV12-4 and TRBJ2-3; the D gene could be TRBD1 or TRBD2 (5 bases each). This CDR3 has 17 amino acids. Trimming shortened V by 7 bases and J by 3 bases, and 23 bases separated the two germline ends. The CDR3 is CASTSLGVNPPTDTQYF. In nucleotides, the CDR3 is TGTGCCAGCACCTCATTGGGGGTGAATCCGCCAACAGATACGCAGTATTTT.

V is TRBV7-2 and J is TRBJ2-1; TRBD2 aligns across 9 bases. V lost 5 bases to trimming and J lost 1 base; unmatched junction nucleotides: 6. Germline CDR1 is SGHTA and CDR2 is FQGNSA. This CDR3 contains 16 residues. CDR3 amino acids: CASSRQLAGSYNEQFF. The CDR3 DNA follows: TGTGCCAGCAGCCGCCAACTAGCGGGTTCCTACAATGAGCAGTTCTTC. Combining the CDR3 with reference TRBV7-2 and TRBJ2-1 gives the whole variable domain GAGVSQSPSNKVTEKGKDVELRCDPISGHTALYWYRQSLGQGLEFLIYFQGNSAPDKSGLPSDRFSAERTGGSVSTLTIQRTQQEDSAVYLCASSRQLAGSYNEQFFGPGTRLTVL.